This T cell receptor (beta chain) derives from a study of cytomegalovirus exposure and HLA in healthy donors. In the study overall: An earlier analysis found 117 million unique TCR beta sequences from around 180 million T cells. Study findings and constraints: In a later analysis, a missense DCLRE1C variant was linked to TCR beta V- and J-gene trimming. HLA allele associations emerged for some 16,000 TCR beta sequences in a later analysis, at 0.05 false discovery rate. The study labeled 150 to 200 TCR beta chains cytomegalovirus-associated.

To note about this clone: The target antigen is unknown.

V was clipped by 1 base and J by 0 bases, with 7 bases between them. The length of the CDR3 is 15 residues. CDR1 and CDR2 (germline): LNHNV, YYDKDF (reference sequence). PCR used 60 Vbeta primers and 13 Jbeta primers. Clones were read by immunoSEQ multiplex PCR, and TCRdb kept only the in-frame ones, dropping some. This table holds about 170,000 clones, 77% found once. J is TRBJ1-3 and V is TRBV15; D call uncertain. Sequencing was performed on PBMCs. The source of this sequence is a female donor in good health and CMV-seronegative. In DNA form, the CDR3 reads TGTGCCACCAGCAGAGGACGGGGCTCTGGAAACACCATATATTTT. Its protein is CATSRGRGSGNTIYF.